A selection of T cell receptor beta chains follows, all from one sample in a study of identical twins. TCRdb re-called the 5' RACE reads through MiXCR, storing one row per CDR3 protein. The profile shows 1.5 million to 2 million distinct CDR3 sequences, about 32% of them singletons. Sample: cord blood. These receptors all come from a newborn girl in good health. CDR3s include the opening cysteine and the closing phenylalanine or tryptophan. The D gene is left open where the match is weak. Clone sizes are given selectively: once, few, many, or a class where the clone is expanded.

abundance,d_gene,v_gene,j_gene,CDR3aa,CDR3nt
.,.,TRBV24-1,TRBJ2-2,CATRKSDTGELFF,TGTGCCACCCGCAAATCGGACACCGGGGAGCTGTTTTTT
.,.,TRBV29-1,TRBJ1-2,CSVGSSNYYGYTF,TGCAGCGTTGGTTCCTCCAATTACTATGGCTACACCTTC
few,.,TRBV5-1,TRBJ1-2,CASSLEAMYGYTF,TGCGCCAGCAGCTTGGAGGCAATGTATGGCTACACCTTC
few,.,TRBV7-2,TRBJ2-3,CASSPAYFTDTQYF,TGTGCCAGCAGCCCCGCCTACTTCACAGATACGCAGTATTTT
few,.,TRBV4-1,TRBJ1-2,CASSQGPQKGDYGYTF,TGCGCCAGCAGCCAAGGACCCCAAAAAGGGGACTATGGCTACACCTTC
.,.,TRBV4-1,TRBJ2-1,CASSRNQENNEQFF,TGCGCCAGCAGCCGTAATCAAGAGAACAATGAGCAGTTCTTC
many,TRBD2,TRBV29-1,TRBJ2-1,CSASPAGVYNEQFF,TGCAGCGCATCTCCAGCGGGGGTTTACAATGAGCAGTTCTTC
.,.,TRBV27,TRBJ2-7,CASSFRERLVPYEQYF,TGTGCCAGCAGTTTCCGGGAACGCCTAGTCCCCTACGAGCAGTACTTC
.,.,TRBV7-2,TRBJ2-7,CASSLMAVRSSYEQYF,TGTGCCAGCAGCTTAATGGCGGTTAGGAGCTCCTACGAGCAGTACTTC
few,.,TRBV28,TRBJ2-1,CASSFQGTDNEQFF,TGTGCCAGCAGTTTCCAGGGCACGGACAATGAGCAGTTCTTC
few,.,TRBV5-1,TRBJ1-6,CASRSGGWEPLHF,TGCGCCAGCCGCTCGGGCGGATGGGAACCCCTCCACTTT
.,TRBD1,TRBV3-1,TRBJ1-1,CASSRVAGGGGTEAFF,TGTGCCAGCAGTCGCGTCGCAGGGGGCGGCGGCACTGAAGCTTTCTTT
few,TRBD1,TRBV20-1,TRBJ1-5,CSASPTGGPNQPQHF,TGCAGTGCTTCCCCGACAGGGGGCCCCAATCAGCCCCAGCATTTT
.,TRBD2,TRBV28,TRBJ2-5,CATKVGGGGRPETQYF,TGTGCCACCAAAGTTGGAGGAGGCGGGAGGCCTGAGACCCAGTACTTC
few,.,TRBV5-1,TRBJ2-3,CASSTRGRLRASTDTQYF,TGCGCCAGCAGCACTCGGGGCCGCCTGAGAGCTAGCACAGATACGCAGTATTTT
.,.,TRBV20-1,TRBJ2-7,CSVVGLAYSYEQYF,TGCAGTGTGGTCGGGTTGGCTTACTCCTACGAGCAGTACTTC
few,TRBD1,TRBV12-3/TRBV12-4,TRBJ2-7,CASSLDLRTGASYNEQYF,TGTGCCAGCAGTTTGGATCTTAGGACAGGCGCCTCCTACAATGAGCAGTACTTC
.,.,TRBV20-1,TRBJ1-4,CSARDGYKNEKLFF,TGCAGTGCTAGAGACGGTTATAAAAATGAAAAACTGTTTTTT